This TCR beta chain was found in a study of cytotoxic CD8 clonotypes in ibrutinib-treated CLL (dated by TCRdb to the early 2020s). Looking at the study overall: In this cohort, some 14 patients were treatment-naive and ten to twelve were relapsed/refractory, while some 18 had unmutated IGHV. Partial responses were observed in roughly 24 patients and complete responses in 2; after a median follow-up of around 64 months, remission was maintained in 15 or so patients and progression was observed in roughly 12. Response samples were obtained after a median of around eleven months of treatment, with a range of roughly 6 to 40 months. On average, each sample had approximately 250,000 productive templates and approximately 85,000 productive rearrangements. Of the 90 or so participants in the trial, about two dozen had longitudinal samples available. Cryopreserved peripheral blood mononuclear cells were collected before treatment, at response, and at either disease progression or sustained remission. Every sample from remission and from progressive disease was obtained while the patients were still on ibrutinib. The paper as a whole reports these results and caveats: At baseline, clonality was higher than in age-matched healthy donors and showed a strong correlation with circulating CD8+ T-cell counts. Public clonotypes were rare and either shrank or stayed stable during treatment, and the rise in clonality at ibrutinib response reflected expansion of private clonotypes. Sampling times were not matched between patients in sustained remission and patients whose disease was progressing, and lymph node repertoires were not examined. An increase in clonality was observed at ibrutinib response, with clonality remaining stable during sustained remission and falling back toward baseline at progression.

Each clonotype received, on average, 10x coverage in deep resolution sequencing performed on a MiSeq, where the target depth lay between 1 in 1 million and 1 in 200,000 T cells. TCR beta libraries were generated with the immunoSEQ hsTCRB Kit. The paper's data handling went like this. ImmunoSEQ Data Assistant and ImmunoSEQ Analyzer were used for data analysis, and V, D and J genes were assigned according to IMGT definitions. Clonality, with values ranging from 0 to 1, was calculated as one minus the normalized Shannon entropy of productive rearrangement frequencies. Only overrepresented clonotypes making up at least 0.05% of the repertoire of each patient were included in the public clonotype analysis. Thirteen repertoires from age-matched healthy donors, obtained from immuneACCESS, served as clonality controls. This is the immuneACCESS table as TCRdb keeps it, with only in-frame sequences that have V and J called. A part of the clones is gone; compared with another copy, unresolved V genes explain less than half, and the rest is unexplained. That table gives V, J and clone size, and the DNA gave D and trimming. The sample table contains more than 150,000 clones; only one count was recorded for about 72% of them. The ten largest clones represent about an eighth of the sample.

Measured from the cysteine to the phenylalanine, the CDR3 is 14 residues long. CDR3 DNA only is kept here, 42 bases in frame from base 1. CDR1 SGDLS and CDR2 YYNGEE were looked up in the germline V gene. V sheds 3 bases and J sheds 6 bases, leaving 13 bases between their ends. Concerning this clone: Its binding antigen is unknown. No clone much larger than this one lies a single base away; base qualities are absent.

The sample's time point label, in plain terms: around 2 years on ibrutinib. For TCR beta library preparation, 1.5 to 2 micrograms of genomic DNA was extracted from cryopreserved PBMCs. Longitudinal blood samples from CLL patients on ibrutinib monotherapy underwent high-throughput TCR beta sequencing. The patients took part in an open-label, single-center phase 2 trial of ibrutinib monotherapy. The sequence was collected from a human donor with chronic lymphocytic leukemia. The sample in question was PBMCs, obtained after 24 months of ibrutinib treatment. Rearrangement joined TRBV9 to TRBJ1-5; TRBD1 is perhaps the D gene, given 6 matching bases. The encoded CDR3 is CASSATGYLQPQHF. In nucleotides, the sequence is TGTGCCAGCAGCGCAACAGGGTATCTTCAGCCCCAGCATTTT.